The TCR beta chain described here comes from a study of blood T cell repertoires in COVID-19. Overall study context: Acute and convalescent COVID-19 specimens originated in the United States, Italy and Spain.

Trimming removed 1 base from V and 4 bases from J; junction bases left unmatched: 11. CDR3 length equals 18 residues. Germline V gene data show CDR1 as MNHNS and CDR2 as SASEGT. In the original analysis: Estimates of nucleated cell counts were drawn from the amplification of reference gene primers. TCRdb's copy holds only in-frame clones and misses some; the assay was immunoSEQ multiplex PCR. V and J calls and clone size are those listed in that table; D and trimming were worked out from the DNA. This table holds 200,000 or so clones, less than 90% found once. The TCR originated in a woman between 65 and 79 years old with acute or convalescent COVID-19. V gene TRBV6-1 combines with J gene TRBJ2-1, with 9 positions matching TRBD2. Specimen: peripheral blood. The CDR3: CASSEGGGRAYKYNEQFF. The CDR3 DNA sequence: TGTGCCAGCAGTGAAGGGGGCGGGAGGGCCTACAAATACAATGAGCAGTTCTTC.